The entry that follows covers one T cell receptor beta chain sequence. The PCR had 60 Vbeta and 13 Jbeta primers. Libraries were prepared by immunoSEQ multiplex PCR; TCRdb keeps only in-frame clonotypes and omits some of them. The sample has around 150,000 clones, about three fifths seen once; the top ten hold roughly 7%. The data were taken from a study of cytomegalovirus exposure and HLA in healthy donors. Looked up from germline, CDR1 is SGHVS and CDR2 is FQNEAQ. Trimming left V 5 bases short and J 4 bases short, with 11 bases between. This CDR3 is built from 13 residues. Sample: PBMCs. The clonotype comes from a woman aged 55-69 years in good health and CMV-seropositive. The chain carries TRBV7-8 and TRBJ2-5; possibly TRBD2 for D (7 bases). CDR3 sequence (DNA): TGTGCCAGCAGCCGGGGGGCCCGAGAGACCCAGTACTTC. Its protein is CASSRGARETQYF. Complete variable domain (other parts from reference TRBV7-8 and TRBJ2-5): GAGVSQSPRYKVAKRGQDVALRCDPISGHVSLFWYQQALGQGPEFLTYFQNEAQLDKSGLPSDRFFAERPEGSVSTLKIQRTQQEDSAVYLCASSRGARETQYFGPGTRLLVL.